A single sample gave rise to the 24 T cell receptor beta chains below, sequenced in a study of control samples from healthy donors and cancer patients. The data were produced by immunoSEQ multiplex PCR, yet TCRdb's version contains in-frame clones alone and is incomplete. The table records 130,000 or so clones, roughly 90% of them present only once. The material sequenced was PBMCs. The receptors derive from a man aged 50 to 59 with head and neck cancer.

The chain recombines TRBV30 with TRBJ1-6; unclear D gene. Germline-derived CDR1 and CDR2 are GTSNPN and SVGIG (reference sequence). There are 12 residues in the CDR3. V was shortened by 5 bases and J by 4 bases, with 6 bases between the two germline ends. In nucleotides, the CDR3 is TGTGCCTGGGCTCAATATAATTCACCCCTCCACTTT. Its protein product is CAWAQYNSPLHF.

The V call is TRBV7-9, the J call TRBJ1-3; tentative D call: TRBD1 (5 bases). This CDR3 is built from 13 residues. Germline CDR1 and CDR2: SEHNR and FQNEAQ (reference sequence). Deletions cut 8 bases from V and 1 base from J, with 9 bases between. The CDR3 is CASLDTSGNTIYF. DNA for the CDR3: TGTGCCAGCTTGGACACGTCTGGAAACACCATATATTTT.

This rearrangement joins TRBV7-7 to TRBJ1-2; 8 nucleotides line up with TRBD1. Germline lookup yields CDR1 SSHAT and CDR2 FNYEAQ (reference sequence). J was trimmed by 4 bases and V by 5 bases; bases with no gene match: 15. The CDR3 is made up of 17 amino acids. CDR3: CASSTSTGALSPYGYTF. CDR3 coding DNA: TGTGCCAGCAGCACCTCGACAGGGGCGTTGAGTCCCTATGGCTACACCTTC.

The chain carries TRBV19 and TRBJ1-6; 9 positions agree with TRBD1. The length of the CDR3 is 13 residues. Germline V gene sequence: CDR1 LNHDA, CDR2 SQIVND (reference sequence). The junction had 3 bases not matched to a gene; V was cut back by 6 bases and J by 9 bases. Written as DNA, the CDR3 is TGTGCCAGTAGCGACAGGGGGTCTTCACCCCTCCACTTT. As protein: CASSDRGSSPLHF.

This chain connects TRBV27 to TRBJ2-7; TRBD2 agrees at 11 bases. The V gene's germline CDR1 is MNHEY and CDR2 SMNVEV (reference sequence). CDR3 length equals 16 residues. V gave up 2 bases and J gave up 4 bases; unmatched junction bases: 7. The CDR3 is CASSLTLAGGLYEQYF. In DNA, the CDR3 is TGTGCCAGCAGTTTAACCTTAGCGGGAGGGCTATACGAGCAGTACTTC.

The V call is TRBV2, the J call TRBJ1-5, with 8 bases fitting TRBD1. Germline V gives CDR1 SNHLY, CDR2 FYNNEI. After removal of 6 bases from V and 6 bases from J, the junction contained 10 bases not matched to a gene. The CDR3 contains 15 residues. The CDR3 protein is CASRRLTGAGQPQHF. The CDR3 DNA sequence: TGTGCCAGCAGACGACTGACAGGGGCGGGTCAGCCCCAGCATTTT.

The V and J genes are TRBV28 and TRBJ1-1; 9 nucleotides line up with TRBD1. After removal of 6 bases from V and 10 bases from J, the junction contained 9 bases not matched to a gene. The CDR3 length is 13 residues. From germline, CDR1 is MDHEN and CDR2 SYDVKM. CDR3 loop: CASRAGQGGGAFF. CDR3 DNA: TGTGCCAGCAGGGCGGGACAGGGTGGCGGAGCTTTCTTT. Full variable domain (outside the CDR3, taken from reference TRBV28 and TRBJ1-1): DVKVTQSSRYLVKRTGEKVFLECVQDMDHENMFWYRQDPGLGLRLIYFSYDVKMKEKGDIPEGYSVSREKKERFSLILESASTNQTSMYLCASRAGQGGGAFFGQGTRLTVV.

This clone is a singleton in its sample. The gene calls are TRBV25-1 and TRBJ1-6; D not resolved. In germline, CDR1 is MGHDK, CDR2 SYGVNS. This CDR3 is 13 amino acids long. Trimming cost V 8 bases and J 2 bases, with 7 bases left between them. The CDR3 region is CASGSAYNSPLHF. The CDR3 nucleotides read TGTGCCAGCGGTAGCGCCTATAATTCACCCCTCCACTTT.

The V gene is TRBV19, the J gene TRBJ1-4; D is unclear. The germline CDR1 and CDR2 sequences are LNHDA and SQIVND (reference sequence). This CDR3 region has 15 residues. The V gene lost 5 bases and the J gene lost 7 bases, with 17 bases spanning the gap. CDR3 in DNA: TGTGCCAGTAGTGAGCTGAGAACCTCTGGTGAAAAACTGTTTTTT. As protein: CASSELRTSGEKLFF. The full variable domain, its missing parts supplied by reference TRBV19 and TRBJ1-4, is DGGITQSPKYLFRKEGQNVTLSCEQNLNHDAMYWYRQDPGQGLRLIYYSQIVNDFQKGDIAEGYSVSREKKESFPLTVTSAQKNPTAFYLCASSELRTSGEKLFFGSGTQLSVL.

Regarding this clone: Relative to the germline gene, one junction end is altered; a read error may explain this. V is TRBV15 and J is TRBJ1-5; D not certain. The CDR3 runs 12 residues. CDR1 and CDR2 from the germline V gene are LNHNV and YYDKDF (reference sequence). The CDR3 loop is CATSGWDQPQHF. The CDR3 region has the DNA TGTGCCACCAGCGGATGGGATCAACCCCAGCATTTT.

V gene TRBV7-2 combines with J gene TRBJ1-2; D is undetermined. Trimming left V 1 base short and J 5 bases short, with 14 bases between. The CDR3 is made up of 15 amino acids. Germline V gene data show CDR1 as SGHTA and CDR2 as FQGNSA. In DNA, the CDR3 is TGTGCCAGCAGCTTAGAGGGCTCAGTGGAATATGGCTACACCTTC. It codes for CASSLEGSVEYGYTF.

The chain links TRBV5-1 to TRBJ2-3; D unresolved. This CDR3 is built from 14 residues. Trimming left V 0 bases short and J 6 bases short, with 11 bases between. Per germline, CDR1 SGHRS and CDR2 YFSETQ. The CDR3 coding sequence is TGCGCCAGCAGCTTGGTGGTCGCGCGCGATACGCAGTATTTT. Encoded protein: CASSLVVARDTQYF.

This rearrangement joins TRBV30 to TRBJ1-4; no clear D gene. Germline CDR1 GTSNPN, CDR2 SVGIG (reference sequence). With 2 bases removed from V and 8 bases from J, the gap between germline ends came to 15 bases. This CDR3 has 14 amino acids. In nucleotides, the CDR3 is TGTGCCTGGAGTCCGGGCAGGCTTCGCGAAAAACTGTTTTTT. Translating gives CAWSPGRLREKLFF.

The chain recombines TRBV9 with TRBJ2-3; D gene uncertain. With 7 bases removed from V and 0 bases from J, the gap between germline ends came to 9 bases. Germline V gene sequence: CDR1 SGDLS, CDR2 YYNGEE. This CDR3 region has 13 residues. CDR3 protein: CASQKASTDTQYF. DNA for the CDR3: TGTGCCAGCCAAAAGGCCAGCACAGATACGCAGTATTTT.

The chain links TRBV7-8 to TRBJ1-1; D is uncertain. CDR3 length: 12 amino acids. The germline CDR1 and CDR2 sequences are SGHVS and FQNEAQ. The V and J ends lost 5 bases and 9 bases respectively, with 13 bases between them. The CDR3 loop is CASSPGTAKAFF. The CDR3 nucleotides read TGTGCCAGCAGCCCTGGCACAGCTAAAGCTTTCTTT.

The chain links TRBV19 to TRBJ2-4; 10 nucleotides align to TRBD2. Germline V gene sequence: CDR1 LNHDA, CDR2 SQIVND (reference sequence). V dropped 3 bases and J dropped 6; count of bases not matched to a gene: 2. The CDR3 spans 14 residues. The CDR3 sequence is CASSMIAGGNIQYF. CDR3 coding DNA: TGTGCCAGTAGTATGATAGCGGGAGGAAACATTCAGTACTTC. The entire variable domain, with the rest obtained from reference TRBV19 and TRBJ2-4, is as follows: DGGITQSPKYLFRKEGQNVTLSCEQNLNHDAMYWYRQDPGQGLRLIYYSQIVNDFQKGDIAEGYSVSREKKESFPLTVTSAQKNPTAFYLCASSMIAGGNIQYFGAGTRLSVL.

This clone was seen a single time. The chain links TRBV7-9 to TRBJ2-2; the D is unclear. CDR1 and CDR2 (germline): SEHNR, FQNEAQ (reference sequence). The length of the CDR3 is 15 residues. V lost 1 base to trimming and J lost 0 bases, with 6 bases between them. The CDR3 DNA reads TGTGCCAGCAGCTTAGTAGGAGCGAACACCGGGGAGCTGTTTTTT. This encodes CASSLVGANTGELFF.

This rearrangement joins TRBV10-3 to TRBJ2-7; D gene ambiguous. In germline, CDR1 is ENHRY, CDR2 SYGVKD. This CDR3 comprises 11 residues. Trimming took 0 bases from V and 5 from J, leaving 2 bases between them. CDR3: CAISESNEQYF. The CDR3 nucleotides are TGTGCCATCAGTGAGTCGAACGAGCAGTACTTC.

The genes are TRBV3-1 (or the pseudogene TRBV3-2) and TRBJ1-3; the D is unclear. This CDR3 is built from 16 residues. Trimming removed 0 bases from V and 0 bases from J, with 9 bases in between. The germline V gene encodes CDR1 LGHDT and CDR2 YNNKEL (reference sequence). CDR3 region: CASSQDLGGSGNTIYF. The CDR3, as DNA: TGTGCCAGCAGCCAAGATTTGGGAGGCTCTGGAAACACCATATATTTT.

This CDR3 is CSAGSSYEQYF. The CDR3 DNA sequence: TGCAGTGCGGGTAGCTCCTACGAGCAGTACTTC. The genes are TRBV20-1 and TRBJ2-7; D is uncertain. CDR1 is DFQATT and CDR2 is SNEGSKA in the germline V gene (reference sequence). The CDR3 totals 11 residues. The germline V and J ends were trimmed by 6 bases and 0 bases, with 6 bases remaining between them.

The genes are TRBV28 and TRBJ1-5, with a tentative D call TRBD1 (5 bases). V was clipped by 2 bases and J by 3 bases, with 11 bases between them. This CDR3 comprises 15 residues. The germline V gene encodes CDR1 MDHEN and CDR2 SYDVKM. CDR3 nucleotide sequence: TGTGCCAGCAGTTTAGCCGGGGCAGCCAATCAGCCCCAGCATTTT. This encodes CASSLAGAANQPQHF.

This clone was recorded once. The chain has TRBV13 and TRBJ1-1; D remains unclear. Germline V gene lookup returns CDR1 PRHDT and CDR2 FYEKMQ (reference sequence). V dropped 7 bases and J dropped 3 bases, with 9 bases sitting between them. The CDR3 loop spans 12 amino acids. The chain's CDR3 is CASTTMDTEAFF. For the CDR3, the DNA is TGTGCCAGCACCACGATGGACACTGAAGCTTTCTTT.

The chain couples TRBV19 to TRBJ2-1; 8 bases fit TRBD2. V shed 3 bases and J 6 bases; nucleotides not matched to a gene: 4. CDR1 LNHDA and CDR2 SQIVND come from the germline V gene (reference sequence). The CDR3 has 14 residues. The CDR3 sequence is CASSISGASNEQFF. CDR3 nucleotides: TGTGCCAGTAGTATTAGCGGGGCTTCCAATGAGCAGTTCTTC.

The CDR3 protein is CASSLTGSSSYEQYF. The CDR3 bases are TGTGCCAGCAGTTTGACAGGGAGTAGCTCCTACGAGCAGTACTTC. The rearrangement links TRBV27 to TRBJ2-7; 7 bases map to TRBD1. The V and J ends lost 3 bases and 0 bases, in that order; junction bases with no gene match: 5. Per the germline V gene, CDR1 is MNHEY and CDR2 is SMNVEV (reference sequence). This CDR3 is 15 amino acids long.